These 18 T cell receptor beta chains came from one sample sequenced in a study of blood T cell repertoires in COVID-19 (dated by TCRdb to about 2020). To prepare the library, the immunoSEQ multiplex PCR assay was applied. Not all clones reach the TCRdb copy of this immuneACCESS table, which keeps in-frame sequences only. Checked studies attribute under half of the gap to unresolved V genes and leave the rest unexplained. The sample profile shows around 200,000 clones; 65% to 85% of them were found once. The ten most abundant clones make up roughly 1.3% of the sample. Sequenced sample: peripheral blood. The receptors here all came from a woman younger than 45 with COVID-19, enrolled during active disease.

J is TRBJ2-7 and V is TRBV28, with D possibly matching TRBD2 (7 bases). The CDR3 has 14 amino acids. CDR1 and CDR2 from the germline V gene are MDHEN and SYDVKM. Trimming removed 4 bases from V and 2 bases from J, with 12 bases in between. The CDR3 protein is CASSYGGGPYEQYF. DNA of the CDR3: TGTGCCAGCAGTTATGGCGGGGGCCCCTACGAGCAGTACTTC.

The V and J genes are TRBV6-6 and TRBJ2-1; TRBD1 matches at 9 bases. CDR3 size: 14 residues. V lost 5 bases and J lost 8; bases outside the gene matches: 7. CDR1 and CDR2 (germline): MNHNY, SVGAGI (reference sequence). The CDR3 loop reads CASSGGQGFDEQFF. CDR3 DNA: TGTGCCAGCAGTGGGGGACAGGGATTCGATGAGCAGTTCTTC.

This rearrangement joins TRBV11-1 to TRBJ1-2; 11 nucleotides match TRBD1. The CDR3 consists of 14 residues. CDR1 and CDR2 (germline): SGHAT, FQDESV (reference sequence). Trimming cost V 5 bases and J 5 bases; bases outside gene matches: 4. CDR3 residues: CASSPGQGAYGYTF. The DNA for the CDR3 is TGTGCCAGCAGCCCTGGACAGGGGGCATATGGCTACACCTTC.

The chain carries TRBV18 and TRBJ2-2; the match to TRBD2 covers 9 bases. The V gene end was trimmed by 8 bases and the J gene end by 5 bases; junction bases not matched to a gene: 9. The CDR3 loop spans 15 amino acids. In germline, CDR1 is KGHSH, CDR2 LQKENI. CDR3 nucleotide sequence: TGTGCCAGCACCTCCCAGCGGGAGGCGACCGGGGAGCTGTTTTTT. Its translation is CASTSQREATGELFF.

The rearrangement links TRBV19 to TRBJ2-1, with 13 bases that match TRBD2. Germline CDR1 is LNHDA and CDR2 is SQIVND (reference sequence). V gave up 1 base and J gave up 7 bases; unmatched junction bases: 4. The CDR3 sequence is 16 residues long. The CDR3 here is CASSIAALAGGNEQFF. The CDR3 bases are TGTGCCAGTAGTATAGCGGCACTAGCGGGGGGGAATGAGCAGTTCTTC.

V gene TRBV19 combines with J gene TRBJ2-1; D is uncertain. Deletions cut 2 bases from V and 4 bases from J, with 6 bases between. The V gene's germline CDR1 is LNHDA and CDR2 SQIVND (reference sequence). CDR3 length: 13 residues. CDR3: CASSIQLYNEQFF. The CDR3 coding sequence is TGTGCCAGTAGTATACAGTTATACAATGAGCAGTTCTTC.

The rearrangement joins TRBV5-4 to TRBJ2-7; tentative D call: TRBD1 (5 bases). Germline values: CDR1 SGHNT, CDR2 YYREEE (reference sequence). The CDR3 totals 14 residues. The germline V and J ends were trimmed by 0 bases and 7 bases, with 14 bases remaining between them. Here the CDR3 DNA reads TGTGCCAGCAGCTTGGGGTCGGAAAGGGGAGAGCAGTACTTC. It translates to CASSLGSERGEQYF.

At least ten counts were recorded for this clone. Other DNA sequences from this sample encode an identical CDR3 as well. The rearrangement uses TRBV6-1 and TRBJ2-1; TRBD2 matches 10 bases. The germline gives CDR1 MNHNS, CDR2 SASEGT. The CDR3 is made up of 15 amino acids. V shed 2 bases and J 5 bases; nucleotides not matched to a gene: 3. CDR3 coding DNA: TGTGCCAGCAGTGAATCTAGCGGGGGCCACAATGAGCAGTTCTTC. It translates to CASSESSGGHNEQFF.

V and J are TRBV5-8 and TRBJ1-5; 8 positions agree with TRBD1. The germline CDR1 and CDR2 sequences are SGHTS and YDEGEE. V gave up 3 bases and J gave up 7 bases; unmatched junction bases: 3. This CDR3 spans 13 amino acids. The CDR3 reads CASSSGQGQPQHF. CDR3 coding DNA: TGTGCCAGCAGCTCCGGACAGGGACAGCCCCAGCATTTT.

This chain uses TRBV13 with TRBJ1-5; 8 bases map to TRBD1. J was trimmed by 6 bases and V by 2 bases; bases with no gene match: 6. Germline lookup yields CDR1 PRHDT and CDR2 FYEKMQ (reference sequence). The CDR3 has 15 amino acids. In nucleotides, the CDR3 is TGTGCCAGCAGCTTACAGGGGGCGCTAGCTCAGCCCCAGCATTTT. Amino acids: CASSLQGALAQPQHF.

This chain connects TRBV19 to TRBJ2-3, with 7 bases matching TRBD2. The CDR3 has 14 residues. Germline assignment: CDR1 LNHDA and CDR2 SQIVND (reference sequence). The V segment lost 3 bases and the J segment 5 bases; nucleotides outside the gene matches: 5. CDR3 in amino acids: CASSMGSSGDTQYF. CDR3 nucleotide sequence: TGTGCCAGTAGTATGGGATCTAGCGGAGATACGCAGTATTTT.

The rearrangement links TRBV5-1 to TRBJ1-2; perhaps TRBD1 as D (5 bases). V was clipped by 6 bases and J by 0 bases, with 12 bases between them. The CDR3 loop spans 14 amino acids. Germline CDR1 reads SGHRS; CDR2 reads YFSETQ. CDR3 protein: CASTTGLPNYGYTF. The CDR3 DNA reads TGCGCCAGCACAACAGGACTACCTAACTATGGCTACACCTTC.

The gene calls are TRBV2 and TRBJ1-1; no reliable D call. The CDR3 is 11 amino acids. Germline V gene data show CDR1 as SNHLY and CDR2 as FYNNEI. Trimming left V 8 bases short and J 5 bases short, with 9 bases between. This CDR3 is CASRGLTEAFF. The CDR3 DNA reads as TGTGCCAGCCGAGGGTTGACTGAAGCTTTCTTT.

The rearrangement links TRBV2 to TRBJ1-1; TRBD1 aligns across 7 bases. V lost 0 bases, J lost 4 bases, and 2 bases stayed unmatched. Germline V gene sequence: CDR1 SNHLY, CDR2 FYNNEI. The CDR3 consists of 14 residues. The chain's CDR3 is CASSEAGQSTEAFF. The CDR3 coding sequence is TGTGCCAGCAGTGAAGCGGGACAGAGCACTGAAGCTTTCTTT.

The chain combines TRBV6-5 with TRBJ1-2; 8 bases map to TRBD1. V shed 6 bases, J shed 5 bases, and the junction held 5 bases outside the gene matches. The CDR3 totals 13 residues. Looked up from germline, CDR1 is MNHEY and CDR2 is SVGAGI. Here the CDR3 reads CASSGQGSYGYTF. As DNA, the CDR3 is TGTGCCAGCAGCGGACAGGGCTCGTATGGCTACACCTTC.

The CDR3 sequence is CASSLLLAGDTQYF. The CDR3 DNA sequence: TGCGCCAGCAGCTTACTTCTAGCGGGAGATACGCAGTATTTT. The gene calls are TRBV5-1 and TRBJ2-3; TRBD2 aligns across 8 bases. The germline V gene encodes CDR1 SGHRS and CDR2 YFSETQ. The CDR3 sequence is 14 residues long. The V gene end was trimmed by 2 bases and the J gene end by 5 bases; junction bases not matched to a gene: 4.

The chain links TRBV5-4 to TRBJ2-1; no reliable D call. The CDR3 totals 14 residues. The V gene's germline CDR1 is SGHNT and CDR2 YYREEE (reference sequence). V lost 1 base and J lost 6, with 11 bases in between. For the CDR3, the DNA is TGTGCCAGCAGCTTGCAATCCTATAGCAATGAGCAGTTCTTC. Protein sequence: CASSLQSYSNEQFF.

The chain combines TRBV4-2 with TRBJ2-1; 9 bases line up with TRBD2. Trimming cost V 0 bases and J 6 bases; bases outside gene matches: 6. The CDR3 is made up of 16 amino acids. Germline V gene sequence: CDR1 LGHNA, CDR2 YNFKEQ. As DNA, the CDR3 is TGTGCCAGCAGCCAAGAAGCGACTAGCGGACCCAATGAGCAGTTCTTC. Protein product: CASSQEATSGPNEQFF.